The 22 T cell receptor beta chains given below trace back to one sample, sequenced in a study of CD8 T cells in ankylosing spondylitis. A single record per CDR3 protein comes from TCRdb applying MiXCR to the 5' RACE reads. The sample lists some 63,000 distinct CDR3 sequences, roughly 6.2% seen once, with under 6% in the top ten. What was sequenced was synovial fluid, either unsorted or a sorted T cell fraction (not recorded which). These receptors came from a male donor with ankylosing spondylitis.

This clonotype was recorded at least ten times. The CDR3 DNA is TGTGCCAGCAAACAGAGAGAAAAACTGTTTTTT. Encoded protein: CASKQREKLFF. This chain links TRBV2 with TRBJ1-4, with D uncertain. The V gene lost 7 bases and the J gene lost 8 bases, with 8 bases spanning the gap. This CDR3 is built from 11 residues. Looked up from germline, CDR1 is SNHLY and CDR2 is FYNNEI.

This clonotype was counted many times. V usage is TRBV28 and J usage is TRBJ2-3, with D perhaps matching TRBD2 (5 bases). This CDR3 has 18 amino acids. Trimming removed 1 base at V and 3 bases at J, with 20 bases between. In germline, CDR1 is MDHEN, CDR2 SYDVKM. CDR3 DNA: TGTGCCAGCAGTTTATTCTCCCCGACTCCCCGCGGGACAGATACGCAGTATTTT. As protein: CASSLFSPTPRGTDTQYF. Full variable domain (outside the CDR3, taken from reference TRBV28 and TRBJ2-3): DVKVTQSSRYLVKRTGEKVFLECVQDMDHENMFWYRQDPGLGLRLIYFSYDVKMKEKGDIPEGYSVSREKKERFSLILESASTNQTSMYLCASSLFSPTPRGTDTQYFGPGTRLTVL.

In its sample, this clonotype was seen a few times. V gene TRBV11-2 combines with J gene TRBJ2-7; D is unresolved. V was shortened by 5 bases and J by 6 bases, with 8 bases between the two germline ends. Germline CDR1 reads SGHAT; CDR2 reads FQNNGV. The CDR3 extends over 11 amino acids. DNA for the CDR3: TGTGCCAGCAGCCCCCGGGTCGAGCAGTACTTC. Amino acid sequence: CASSPRVEQYF.

For the CDR3, the DNA is TGTGCCAGTAGGGAGCGGGAGAGCTCCTACAATGAGCAGTTCTTC. Translated, it gives CASRERESSYNEQFF. The V gene is TRBV19, the J gene TRBJ2-1, with TRBD2 identical over 8 bases. The ends lost 6 bases at V and 0 bases at J; junction bases unmatched: 4. Per germline, CDR1 LNHDA and CDR2 SQIVND (reference sequence). The CDR3 length is 15 residues.

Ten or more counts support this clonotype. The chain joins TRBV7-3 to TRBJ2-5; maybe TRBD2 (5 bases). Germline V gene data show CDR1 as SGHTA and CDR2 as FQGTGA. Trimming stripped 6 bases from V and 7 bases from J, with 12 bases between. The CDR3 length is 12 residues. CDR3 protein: CASSLDRGTQYF. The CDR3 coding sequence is TGTGCCAGCAGTCTGGACCGGGGGACCCAGTACTTC.

Here the CDR3 DNA reads TGTGCCTGGAGTGTACGGGGGACAGGGAGTCAGCCCCAGCATTTT. It is translated as CAWSVRGTGSQPQHF. The chain employs TRBV30 and TRBJ1-5; 9 nucleotides line up with TRBD1. This CDR3 has 15 amino acids. The junction had 6 bases not matched to a gene; V was cut back by 0 bases and J by 6 bases. The germline CDR1 and CDR2 sequences are GTSNPN and SVGIG (reference sequence).

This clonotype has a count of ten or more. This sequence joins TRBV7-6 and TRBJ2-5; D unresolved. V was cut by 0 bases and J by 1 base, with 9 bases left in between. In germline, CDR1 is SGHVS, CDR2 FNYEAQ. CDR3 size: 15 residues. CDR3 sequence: CASSLAAMAQETQYF. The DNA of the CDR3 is TGTGCCAGCAGCTTAGCAGCAATGGCCCAAGAGACCCAGTACTTC.

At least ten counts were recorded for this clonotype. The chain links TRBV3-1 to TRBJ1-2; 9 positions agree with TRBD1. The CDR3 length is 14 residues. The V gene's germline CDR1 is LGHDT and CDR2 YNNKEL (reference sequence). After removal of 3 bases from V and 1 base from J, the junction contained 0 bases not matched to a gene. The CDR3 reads CASSQDRGNYGYTF. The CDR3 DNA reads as TGTGCCAGCAGCCAGGACAGGGGTAACTATGGCTACACCTTC.

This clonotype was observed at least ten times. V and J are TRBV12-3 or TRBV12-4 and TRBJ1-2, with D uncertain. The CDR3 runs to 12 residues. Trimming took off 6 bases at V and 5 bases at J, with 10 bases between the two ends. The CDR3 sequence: CASSRAGYGYTF. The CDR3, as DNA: TGTGCCAGCAGCCGTGCCGGTTATGGCTACACCTTC.

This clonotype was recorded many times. The CDR3 loop reads CASSTGPLEETQYF. In nucleotides, the CDR3 is TGTGCCAGCAGCACGGGACCCCTTGAAGAGACCCAGTACTTC. The chain joins TRBV9 to TRBJ2-5; the D gene could be TRBD1 or TRBD2 (5 bases each). Trimming removed 4 bases from V and 3 bases from J, with 13 bases in between. The CDR3 is made up of 14 amino acids. Germline V gives CDR1 SGDLS, CDR2 YYNGEE.

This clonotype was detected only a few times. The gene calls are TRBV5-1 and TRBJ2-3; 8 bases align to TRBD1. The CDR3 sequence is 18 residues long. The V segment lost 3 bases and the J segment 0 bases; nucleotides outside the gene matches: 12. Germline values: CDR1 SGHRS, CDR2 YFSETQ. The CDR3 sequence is CASSSGQGIGPSTDTQYF. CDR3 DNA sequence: TGCGCCAGCAGCTCCGGACAGGGAATTGGGCCTAGCACAGATACGCAGTATTTT.

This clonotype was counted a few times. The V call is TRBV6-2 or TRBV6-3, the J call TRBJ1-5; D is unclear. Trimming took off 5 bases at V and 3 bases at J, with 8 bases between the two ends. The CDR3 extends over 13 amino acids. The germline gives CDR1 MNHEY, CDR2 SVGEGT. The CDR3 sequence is CASSPIANQPQHF. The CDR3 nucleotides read TGTGCCAGCAGTCCGATCGCCAATCAGCCCCAGCATTTT.

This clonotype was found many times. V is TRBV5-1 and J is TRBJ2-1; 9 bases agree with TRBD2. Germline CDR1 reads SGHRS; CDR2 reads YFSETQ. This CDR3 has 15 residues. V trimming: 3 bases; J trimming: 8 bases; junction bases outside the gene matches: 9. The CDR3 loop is CASSWTGLARDEQFF. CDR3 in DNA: TGCGCCAGCAGCTGGACGGGACTAGCAAGGGATGAGCAGTTCTTC.

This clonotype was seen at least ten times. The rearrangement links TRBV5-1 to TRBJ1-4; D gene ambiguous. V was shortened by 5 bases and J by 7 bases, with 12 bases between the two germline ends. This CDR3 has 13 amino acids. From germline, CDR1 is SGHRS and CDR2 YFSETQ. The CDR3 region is CASRIQWGEKLFF. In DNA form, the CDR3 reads TGCGCCAGCAGAATCCAGTGGGGTGAAAAACTGTTTTTT. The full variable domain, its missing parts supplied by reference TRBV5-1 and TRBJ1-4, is KAGVTQTPRYLIKTRGQQVTLSCSPISGHRSVSWYQQTPGQGLQFLFEYFSETQRNKGNFPGRFSGRQFSNSRSEMNVSTLELGDSALYLCASRIQWGEKLFFGSGTQLSVL.

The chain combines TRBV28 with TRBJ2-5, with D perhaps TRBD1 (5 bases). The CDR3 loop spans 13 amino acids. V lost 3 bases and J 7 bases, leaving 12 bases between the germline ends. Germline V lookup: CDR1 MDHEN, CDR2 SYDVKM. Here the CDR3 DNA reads TGTGCCAGCAGTTTTATGGGGCACGGGACCCAGTACTTC. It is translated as CASSFMGHGTQYF.

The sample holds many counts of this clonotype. CDR3 residues: CASSSLAARSLEQFF. The CDR3 bases are TGTGCCAGCAGCTCCCTCGCGGCTAGATCTTTAGAGCAGTTCTTC. This chain links TRBV11-3 with TRBJ2-1; D remains ambiguous. The CDR3 is 15 amino acids. Germline V lookup: CDR1 SGHNT, CDR2 YENEEA. V lost 4 bases and J lost 10, with 20 bases in between.

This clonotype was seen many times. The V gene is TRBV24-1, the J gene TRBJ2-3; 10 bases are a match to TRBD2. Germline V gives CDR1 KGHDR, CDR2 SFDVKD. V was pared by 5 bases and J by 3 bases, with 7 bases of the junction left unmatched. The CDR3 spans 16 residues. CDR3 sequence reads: CATSGGVAGGTDTQYF. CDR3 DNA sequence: TGTGCCACCAGTGGCGGGGTAGCGGGAGGTACAGATACGCAGTATTTT.

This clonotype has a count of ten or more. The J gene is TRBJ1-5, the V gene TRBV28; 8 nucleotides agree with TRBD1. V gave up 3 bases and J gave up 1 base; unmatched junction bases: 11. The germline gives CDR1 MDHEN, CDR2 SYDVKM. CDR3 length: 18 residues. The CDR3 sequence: CASSFRTGRRTSNQPQHF. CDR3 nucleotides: TGTGCCAGCAGTTTCCGGACAGGGAGAAGGACAAGCAATCAGCCCCAGCATTTT.

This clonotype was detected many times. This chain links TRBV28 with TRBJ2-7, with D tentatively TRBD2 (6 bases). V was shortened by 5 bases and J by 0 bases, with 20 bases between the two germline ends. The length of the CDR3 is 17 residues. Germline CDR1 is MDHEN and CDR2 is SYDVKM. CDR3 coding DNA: TGTGCCAGCAGTCACTACCCTGCGGGGACCAGCTCCTACGAGCAGTACTTC. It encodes CASSHYPAGTSSYEQYF.

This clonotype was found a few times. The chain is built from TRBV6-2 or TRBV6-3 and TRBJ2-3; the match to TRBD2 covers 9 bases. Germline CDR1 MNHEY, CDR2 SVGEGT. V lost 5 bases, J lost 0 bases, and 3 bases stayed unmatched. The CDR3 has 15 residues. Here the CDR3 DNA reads TGTGCCAGCAGTACCGGACTAGCGAGCACAGATACGCAGTATTTT. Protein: CASSTGLASTDTQYF.

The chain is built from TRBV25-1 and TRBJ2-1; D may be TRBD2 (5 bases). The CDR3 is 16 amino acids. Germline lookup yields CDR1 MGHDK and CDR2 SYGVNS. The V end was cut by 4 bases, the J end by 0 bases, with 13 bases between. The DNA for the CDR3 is TGTGCCAGCAGTGCCAGCCATGGGAGCTCCTACAATGAGCAGTTCTTC. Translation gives CASSASHGSSYNEQFF. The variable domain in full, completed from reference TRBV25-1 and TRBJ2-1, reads EADIYQTPRYLVIGTGKKITLECSQTMGHDKMYWYQQDPGMELHLIHYSYGVNSTEKGDLSSESTVSRIRTEHFPLTLESARPSHTSQYLCASSASHGSSYNEQFFGPGTRLTVL.

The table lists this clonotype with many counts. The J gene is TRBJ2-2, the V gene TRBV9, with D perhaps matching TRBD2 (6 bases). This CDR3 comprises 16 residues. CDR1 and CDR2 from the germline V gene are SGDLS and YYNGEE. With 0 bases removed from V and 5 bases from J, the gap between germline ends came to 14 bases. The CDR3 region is CASSVVGGKGTGELFF. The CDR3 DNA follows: TGTGCCAGCAGCGTAGTTGGAGGGAAAGGGACCGGGGAGCTGTTTTTT.